What follows are 29 T cell receptor beta chains derived from one specimen sequenced in a study of blood T cell repertoires in COVID-19. The repertoire was sequenced with immunoSEQ multiplex PCR; TCRdb's copy has only in-frame clones and lacks some. The sample contains fewer than 350,000 clones, around 88% of which appear only once. The sequenced sample was peripheral blood. The receptors originated from a woman aged 25 to 39 who had recovered from COVID-19.

The genes are TRBV7-6 and TRBJ1-1, with D hard to call. Germline-derived CDR1 and CDR2 are SGHVS and FNYEAQ. V was cut by 5 bases and J by 0 bases, with 16 bases left in between. The CDR3 is 16 residues long. CDR3 residues: CASSTRPPVMNTEAFF. CDR3 in DNA: TGTGCCAGCAGCACTAGACCTCCCGTCATGAACACTGAAGCTTTCTTT.

V usage is TRBV29-1 and J usage is TRBJ1-2; TRBD1 is a possible D gene (5 bases). Trimming removed 2 bases at V and 4 bases at J, with 11 bases between. Germline CDR1 SQVTM, CDR2 ANQGSEA. CDR3 length equals 13 residues. The chain's CDR3 is CSVEQGAGYGYTF. Written as DNA, the CDR3 is TGCAGCGTTGAACAGGGCGCTGGCTATGGCTACACCTTC.

The chain links TRBV18 to TRBJ2-1; TRBD1 aligns across 7 bases. The CDR3 consists of 17 residues. After removal of 0 bases from V and 2 bases from J, the junction contained 7 bases not matched to a gene. CDR1 is KGHSH and CDR2 is LQKENI in the germline V gene. This chain's CDR3 is CASSPPDRNPTYNEQFF. As DNA, the CDR3 is TGTGCCAGCTCACCACCGGACAGGAATCCGACCTACAATGAGCAGTTCTTC.

The V gene is TRBV7-3, the J gene TRBJ2-1; 9 bases fit TRBD1. Germline loops: CDR1 SGHTA, CDR2 FQGTGA. The trim removed 5 bases at V and 9 bases at J, leaving 14 bases unmatched. The CDR3 loop spans 16 amino acids. CDR3 loop: CASSPPGQGGVGEQFF. CDR3 DNA sequence: TGTGCCAGCAGCCCTCCGGGACAGGGAGGTGTGGGTGAGCAGTTCTTC.

V is TRBV19 and J is TRBJ2-1, with 11 bases that match TRBD1. Trimming cost V 3 bases and J 7 bases; bases outside gene matches: 11. The CDR3 is 17 residues long. Per germline, CDR1 LNHDA and CDR2 SQIVND (reference sequence). The CDR3 protein is CASSMSPDRGRLNEQFF. CDR3 bases: TGTGCCAGTAGTATGTCCCCGGACAGGGGGCGGTTGAATGAGCAGTTCTTC.

The gene calls are TRBV21-1 and TRBJ1-1; the tabulated D call, TRBD1, remains unverified against the DNA. TRBV21-1 is designated a pseudogene. The CDR3 spans 12 residues. CDR3 sequence reads: CASRYKNTEAFF. The CDR3 nucleotides are TGTGCCAGCCGATACAAGAACACTGAAGCTTTCTTT.

This sequence joins TRBV5-1 and TRBJ2-3; TRBD2 matches 7 bases. V dropped 4 bases and J dropped 1; count of bases not matched to a gene: 3. This CDR3 is built from 14 residues. Germline values: CDR1 SGHRS, CDR2 YFSETQ. CDR3 DNA sequence: TGCGCCAGCAGCCCTACTAGCGGCACAGATACGCAGTATTTT. Translating gives CASSPTSGTDTQYF.

This chain links TRBV2 with TRBJ2-7, with TRBD1 as a possible D gene (6 bases). Germline V gene lookup returns CDR1 SNHLY and CDR2 FYNNEI. V shed 6 bases and J shed 2 bases, with 8 bases lying between them. This CDR3 is built from 12 residues. The CDR3 coding sequence is TGTGCCAGCAGGAGGGACACCTACGAGCAGTACTTC. Its protein product is CASRRDTYEQYF.

The chain joins TRBV25-1 to TRBJ2-1; D is perhaps TRBD2 (6 bases). V shed 1 base and J shed 8 bases, with 9 bases lying between them. Germline CDR1 reads MGHDK; CDR2 reads SYGVNS. CDR3 length: 13 residues. The CDR3 region is CASSELSGDEQFF. The CDR3 DNA is TGTGCCAGCAGTGAATTATCGGGGGATGAGCAGTTCTTC.

The CDR3 region is CASSYSRTGKVYEQYF. The CDR3, as DNA: TGTGCCAGCAGTTACTCGAGGACAGGGAAAGTCTACGAGCAGTACTTC. The genes are TRBV6-5 and TRBJ2-7, with TRBD1 matching over 8 bases. V was clipped by 0 bases and J by 3 bases; unmatched bases: 7. The CDR3 contains 16 residues. From germline, CDR1 is MNHEY and CDR2 SVGAGI.

This clone was seen more than once but under ten times. V and J are TRBV11-1 and TRBJ2-3; TRBD2 matches at 12 bases. V shed 4 bases, J shed 4 bases, and the junction held 6 bases outside the gene matches. The germline gives CDR1 SGHAT, CDR2 FQDESV (reference sequence). This CDR3 has 16 residues. The CDR3 coding sequence is TGTGCCAGCAGCTCCTCGACTAGCGGGAGTTCAGATACGCAGTATTTT. Translating it yields CASSSSTSGSSDTQYF.

V gene TRBV27 combines with J gene TRBJ2-5, with 8 bases matching TRBD1. The CDR3 is made up of 13 amino acids. Germline-derived CDR1 and CDR2 are MNHEY and SMNVEV (reference sequence). With V trimmed by 4 bases and J by 5 bases, 3 bases remained unmatched. The CDR3 here is CASSYQGAETQYF. CDR3 nucleotides: TGTGCCAGCAGTTACCAGGGGGCGGAGACCCAGTACTTC.

This chain connects TRBV27 to TRBJ2-7; D call uncertain. The length of the CDR3 is 14 residues. Trimming cost V 5 bases and J 6 bases, with 17 bases left between them. The germline CDR1 and CDR2 sequences are MNHEY and SMNVEV (reference sequence). Written as DNA, the CDR3 is TGTGCCAGCAGTGATCCCGCGACATCAGGCGAGCAGTACTTC. Protein sequence: CASSDPATSGEQYF.

This clone occurred a few times. Other DNA sequences in the sample encode the same CDR3. V usage is TRBV6-5 and J usage is TRBJ2-2; the D gene is possibly TRBD1 (5 bases). This CDR3 region has 12 residues. CDR1 and CDR2 from the germline V gene are MNHEY and SVGAGI. V gave up 6 bases and J gave up 5 bases, with 7 bases separating them. The CDR3 DNA is TGTGCCAGCAGAAAGGGGACCGGGGAGCTGTTTTTT. Protein: CASRKGTGELFF.

This clone was counted once. The chain joins TRBV7-3 to TRBJ2-2; 15 nucleotides align to TRBD2. V lost 5 bases, J lost 4 bases, and 5 bases stayed unmatched. Germline CDR1 reads SGHTA; CDR2 reads FQGTGA. The CDR3 covers 17 residues. The CDR3 DNA sequence: TGTGCCAGCAGCCTGGGACTAGCGGGAGGTCCCACCGGGGAGCTGTTTTTT. Translating gives CASSLGLAGGPTGELFF. Together with reference TRBV7-3 and TRBJ2-2, the CDR3 gives the full variable domain: GAGVSQTPSNKVTEKGKYVELRCDPISGHTALYWYRQSLGQGPEFLIYFQGTGAADDSGLPNDRFFAVRPEGSVSTLKIQRTERGDSAVYLCASSLGLAGGPTGELFFGEGSRLTVL.

In its sample, this clone was seen once. One end of the junction does not line up with germline, which may come from a read error. The V gene is TRBV19, the J gene TRBJ2-7, with a tentative D call TRBD1 (6 bases). The CDR3 is 12 residues long. In germline, CDR1 is LNHDA, CDR2 SQIVND (reference sequence). The CDR3 sequence: CASSIDRYEQYF. CDR3 coding DNA: TGTGCCAGTAGCATAGACAGGTACGAGCAGTACTTC.

The chain combines TRBV10-3 with TRBJ1-3; D unclear. Germline CDR1 reads ENHRY; CDR2 reads SYGVKD. The CDR3 runs 17 residues. Trimming pared 0 bases from V and 0 bases from J, leaving 12 bases between. The CDR3 DNA reads as TGTGCCATCAGTGAGTCAAGCTTAGAGTTCTCTGGAAACACCATATATTTT. Translating gives CAISESSLEFSGNTIYF.

The rearrangement joins TRBV19 to TRBJ1-6; TRBD1 matches at 10 bases. The germline CDR1 and CDR2 sequences are LNHDA and SQIVND (reference sequence). This CDR3 is 15 amino acids long. J was trimmed by 8 bases and V by 8 bases; bases with no gene match: 9. The CDR3 nucleotides read TGTGCCAGTTCTGCGACAGGGGGCTCACATTCACCCCTCCACTTT. Residues: CASSATGGSHSPLHF.

Note on this clone: The sample contains more than one DNA sequence encoding this CDR3. The chain combines TRBV5-6 with TRBJ1-5, with D uncertain. V was clipped by 2 bases and J by 4 bases, with 7 bases between them. Germline V gene lookup returns CDR1 SGHDT and CDR2 YYEEEE. This CDR3 spans 13 amino acids. The CDR3 sequence: CASSLLGNQPQHF. CDR3 bases: TGTGCCAGCAGCTTACTAGGAAATCAGCCCCAGCATTTT.

The chain has TRBV7-6 and TRBJ2-5; the D gene is possibly TRBD2 (6 bases). CDR1 and CDR2 from the germline V gene are SGHVS and FNYEAQ. The CDR3 runs 15 residues. V was pared by 1 base and J by 1 base, with 10 bases between. In DNA, the CDR3 is TGTGCCAGCAGCTTAGTAGCGGAACGCCAAGAGACCCAGTACTTC. It specifies CASSLVAERQETQYF.

This clone occurred once. The chain is built from TRBV25-1 and TRBJ2-7; D is possibly TRBD2 (6 bases). With 2 bases removed from V and 7 bases from J, the gap between germline ends came to 15 bases. The CDR3 extends over 14 amino acids. Germline loops: CDR1 MGHDK, CDR2 SYGVNS. The CDR3 region is CASSEPGGGREQYF. The CDR3 nucleotides read TGTGCCAGCAGTGAACCCGGGGGAGGTCGGGAGCAGTACTTC.

V usage is TRBV9 and J usage is TRBJ2-7; TRBD2 matches at 12 bases. CDR1 is SGDLS and CDR2 is YYNGEE in the germline V gene. This CDR3 contains 18 residues. The ends lost 0 bases at V and 3 bases at J; junction bases unmatched: 10. CDR3 region: CASSVAASGRAPYYEQYF. The CDR3, as DNA: TGTGCCAGCAGCGTAGCGGCTAGCGGGAGGGCTCCGTACTACGAGCAGTACTTC.

The rearrangement joins TRBV28 to TRBJ2-1; 10 bases fit TRBD2. J was trimmed by 9 bases and V by 3 bases; bases with no gene match: 8. Germline V gives CDR1 MDHEN, CDR2 SYDVKM. The CDR3 covers 15 residues. The CDR3 reads CASSLGLAGASEQFF. CDR3 coding DNA: TGTGCCAGCAGTTTGGGTCTAGCGGGAGCCTCTGAGCAGTTCTTC.

The CDR3 DNA reads TGTGCCAGCAGCTTAGGAACAGGTCTCAACTATGGCTACACCTTC. The encoded protein is CASSLGTGLNYGYTF. This chain joins TRBV7-9 and TRBJ1-2, with a possible D match to TRBD1 (5 bases). This CDR3 has 15 residues. CDR1 and CDR2 (germline): SEHNR, FQNEAQ (reference sequence). V was clipped by 1 base and J by 2 bases, with 11 bases between them.

V usage is TRBV6-5 and J usage is TRBJ2-7; D not certain. Germline values: CDR1 MNHEY, CDR2 SVGAGI. The CDR3 totals 13 residues. Trimming shortened V by 6 bases and J by 3 bases, and 12 bases separated the two germline ends. CDR3 amino acids: CASRSTPGYEQYF. The CDR3 nucleotides are TGTGCCAGCAGATCTACTCCGGGCTACGAGCAGTACTTC.

The gene calls are TRBV7-9 and TRBJ1-1; 8 bases line up with TRBD1. The CDR3 totals 17 residues. The V and J ends lost 5 bases and 0 bases, in that order; junction bases with no gene match: 11. CDR1 is SEHNR and CDR2 is FQNEAQ in the germline V gene (reference sequence). CDR3 amino acids: CASSLGTGEALNTEAFF. The CDR3 DNA is TGTGCCAGCAGCCTCGGGACAGGTGAAGCGTTGAACACTGAAGCTTTCTTT.

The chain uses TRBV7-9 and TRBJ1-3, with D maybe TRBD1 (5 bases). This CDR3 region has 14 residues. Trimming removed 2 bases from V and 8 bases from J, with 13 bases in between. CDR1 is SEHNR and CDR2 is FQNEAQ in the germline V gene (reference sequence). The CDR3 loop is CASSLPGERDTIYF. CDR3 coding DNA: TGTGCCAGCAGCTTACCGGGGGAGAGGGACACCATATATTTT.

The chain joins TRBV13 to TRBJ2-3; 10 bases map to TRBD2. Germline CDR1 PRHDT, CDR2 FYEKMQ (reference sequence). The CDR3 loop spans 15 amino acids. J lost 4 bases, V lost 6 bases, and 7 bases had no gene match. The CDR3 nucleotides are TGTGCCAGCAGTTGGCCTAGCGGGAGTTCAGATACGCAGTATTTT. This encodes CASSWPSGSSDTQYF.

The J gene is TRBJ2-1, the V gene TRBV6-5, with D possibly matching TRBD2 (6 bases). V was pared by 7 bases and J by 5 bases, with 18 bases between. The CDR3 is 15 amino acids. The germline V gene has CDR1 MNHEY and CDR2 SVGAGI. CDR3 sequence reads: CASTLERAGDNEQFF. The CDR3 DNA reads TGTGCCAGCACCTTGGAGCGGGCCGGAGACAATGAGCAGTTCTTC.